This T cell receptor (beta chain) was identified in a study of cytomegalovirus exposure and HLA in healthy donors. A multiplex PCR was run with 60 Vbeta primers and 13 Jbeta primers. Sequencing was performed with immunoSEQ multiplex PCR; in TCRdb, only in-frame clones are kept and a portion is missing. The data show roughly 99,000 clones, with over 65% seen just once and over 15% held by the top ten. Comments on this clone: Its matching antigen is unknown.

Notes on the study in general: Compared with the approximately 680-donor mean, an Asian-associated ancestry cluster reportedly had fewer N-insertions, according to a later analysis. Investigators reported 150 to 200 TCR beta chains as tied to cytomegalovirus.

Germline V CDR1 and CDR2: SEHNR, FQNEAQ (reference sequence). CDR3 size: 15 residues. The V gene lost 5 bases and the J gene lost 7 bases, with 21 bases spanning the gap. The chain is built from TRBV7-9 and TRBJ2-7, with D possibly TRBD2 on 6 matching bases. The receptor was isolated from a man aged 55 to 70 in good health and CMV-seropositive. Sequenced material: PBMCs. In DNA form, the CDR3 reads TGTGCCAGCAGCGGGCGGGACCCCGCCCCGGGGGAGCAGTACTTC. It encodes CASSGRDPAPGEQYF.